Sequencing of this TCR beta chain was carried out in a study of cytomegalovirus exposure and HLA in healthy donors. There are 15 residues in the CDR3. V gave up 5 bases and J gave up 5 bases, with 18 bases separating them. In germline, CDR1 is SGHTA, CDR2 FQGNSA. The study's findings and limits: Per a prior analysis, the majority of TCR beta V segments were productive roughly 87% or roughly 30% of the time. Common viral pathogens seemed to be connected with several of the most significant clusters, according to a later analysis. Association with HLA alleles at 0.05 false discovery rate was found for around 15,000 TCR beta sequences in a later analysis.

This clone has only a few counts. Its specificity is unknown. Researchers ran the PCR with 60 Vbeta and 13 Jbeta primers. The table came from immunoSEQ multiplex PCR; TCRdb's copy has only in-frame clones and leaves some out. The repertoire holds about 98,000 clones, under 85% seen once, with under 4.5% in the top ten. V and J are TRBV7-2 and TRBJ1-2; D is perhaps TRBD1 (6 bases). The TCR comes from a female donor in good health and CMV-seropositive. What was sequenced was PBMCs. CDR3 DNA sequence: TGTGCCAGCAGCAAACTAGCGGGGGGCGGGTATGGCTACACCTTC. Protein: CASSKLAGGGYGYTF.